This T cell receptor (beta chain) emerged from a study of blood T cell repertoires in COVID-19 (dated by TCRdb to 2020 to 2022). For the wider study: Samples covering the acute and convalescent phases of COVID-19 were provided by collaborators in the United States, Italy and Spain. Subjects who had been exposed to COVID-19, were actively infected with it, or had recovered from it provided the deeply sampled blood TCRbeta repertoires that made up the dataset. The material from the prospective study consisted of cDNA or gDNA derived from T cells, B-cell-depleted T cells, or PBMCs. The repertoires were released in a freely available public database intended as a resource for research on the immune response to SARS-CoV-2. The samples were drawn from two sources: the first 160 participants of the ongoing ImmuneRACE study, and some 1,300 subjects contributed by 6 global collaborators. HLA class I and class II types, where available, came from metadata supplied by the sample provider rather than from assay-based typing. A de-identified subject ID, COVID-19 status, age in years and sex were almost always included in the sample metadata.

Trimming removed 1 base from V and 9 bases from J, leaving 9 bases between the germline ends. Inclusive of the bounding cysteine and phenylalanine, the CDR3 is 12 residues long. The CDR3 DNA has 36 bases and is translated from base 1. Points the paper makes about the study in general: How much clinical and demographic metadata was included differed by source and by participant, and the metadata was provided uncurated.

TCRbeta CDR3 regions were amplified from genomic DNA using the immunoSEQ Assay, a bias-controlled multiplex PCR. Turning to the authors' computational methods: The number of nucleated cells in each sample was estimated from the amplification of reference gene primers within the assay. To quantify the absolute abundance of each unique TCRbeta CDR3 rearrangement, sequence reads were collapsed and filtered. For each sample, productive Simpson clonality was calculated as the square root of Simpson's diversity index across productive rearrangements. TCRdb carries this immuneACCESS record with in-frame sequences only. Its versions omit some clonotypes, under half of them owing to an unresolved V gene in the studies checked, with the rest unexplained. V, J and clone size derive from that table, while D and trimming were established from the DNA sequence. Across this sample there are approximately 190,000 clones, with 70% to 90% seen only once. Of the sample, roughly 21% falls within the top ten clones.

Collaborating institutions collected whole blood in K2EDTA tubes following their own protocols. For TCRbeta analysis, collaborators shipped samples as frozen whole blood, isolated PBMCs, or DNA extracted from either of those sample types. In its sample, this clone was seen once. The antigen this receptor binds is unknown. Base qualities were left out, and no much larger clone turns up one base away. The clonotype was recovered from a man in his fifties or sixties with active or convalescent COVID-19. Sequencing input: peripheral blood. This chain joins TRBV12-3 or TRBV12-4 to TRBJ1-2, and perhaps TRBD1 as D gene, on 5 matching bases. The bases are TGTGCCAGCAGTTTAGGTAGGGGTAGCTACACCTTC. Translation gives CASSLGRGSYTF.